The 21 T cell receptor beta chains below all came from one sample that was sequenced in a study of blood T cell repertoires in COVID-19. Assay: immunoSEQ multiplex PCR; the TCRdb copy retains only in-frame clones and omits some. There are hundreds of thousands of clones in the sample; 88% occur only once, and 2% to 2.5% lies in the top ten. The sample comprised PBMCs or T cells enriched from blood (not recorded which). These receptors all stem from a woman aged 60-75 years in a cohort exposed to, infected with or recovered from COVID-19 (not recorded which).

V gene TRBV18 combines with J gene TRBJ1-2; 8 nucleotides align to TRBD1. V gave up 4 bases and J gave up 9 bases; unmatched junction bases: 1. This CDR3 comprises 11 residues. Germline V CDR1 and CDR2: KGHSH, LQKENI. The CDR3, as DNA: TGTGCCAGCTCACGGACAGGGAGCTACACCTTC. Protein sequence: CASSRTGSYTF.

The chain employs TRBV30 and TRBJ1-4; 9 nucleotides align to TRBD1. J gave up 0 bases and V 7 bases, and 12 bases lay outside the gene matches. The germline CDR1 and CDR2 sequences are GTSNPN and SVGIG (reference sequence). CDR3 length equals 17 residues. Written as DNA, the CDR3 is TGTGCCTTTCTCCGGGACAGGGATCGTCCAACTAATGAAAAACTGTTTTTT. The encoded protein is CAFLRDRDRPTNEKLFF.

This clone was observed a handful of times. This chain's CDR3 is CASSLGTGSNSPLHF. DNA of the CDR3: TGTGCCAGCAGCCTAGGGACAGGATCAAATTCACCCCTCCACTTT. This chain joins TRBV7-9 and TRBJ1-6, with 8 bases identical to TRBD1. V was pared by 5 bases and J by 7 bases, with 7 bases of the junction left unmatched. Per the germline V gene, CDR1 is SEHNR and CDR2 is FQNEAQ (reference sequence). The CDR3 spans 15 residues.

The CDR3 coding sequence is TGTGCCTGGAGTGCTAAACAGGGGTTGAGCAATCAGCCCCAGCATTTT. Its protein product is CAWSAKQGLSNQPQHF. The J gene is TRBJ1-5, the V gene TRBV30, with 7 nucleotides matching TRBD1. The CDR3 has 16 amino acids. Germline V gives CDR1 GTSNPN, CDR2 SVGIG (reference sequence). V trimming: 1 base; J trimming: 1 base; junction bases outside the gene matches: 7.

The chain joins TRBV7-2 to TRBJ2-1; perhaps TRBD2 as D (6 bases). Trimming removed 5 bases from V and 5 bases from J, with 19 bases in between. The CDR3 is made up of 16 amino acids. Germline lookup yields CDR1 SGHTA and CDR2 FQGNSA. The CDR3 protein is CASSPRLRRGDNEQFF. DNA of the CDR3: TGTGCCAGCAGCCCACGTCTTCGGCGGGGAGACAATGAGCAGTTCTTC.

This chain uses TRBV7-9 with TRBJ1-2; D gene ambiguous. The CDR3 covers 16 residues. Germline lookup yields CDR1 SEHNR and CDR2 FQNEAQ (reference sequence). V was cut by 3 bases and J by 6 bases, with 20 bases left in between. As DNA, the CDR3 is TGTGCCAGCAGCTTGAACCTCCGGGCCCTGGGAGATGGCTACACCTTC. As protein: CASSLNLRALGDGYTF.

The V gene is TRBV5-4, the J gene TRBJ1-2; 8 nucleotides align to TRBD1. CDR1 is SGHNT and CDR2 is YYREEE in the germline V gene (reference sequence). V lost 0 bases and J lost 4; bases outside the gene matches: 8. This CDR3 is 16 amino acids long. CDR3 region: CASSLGGQDHLYGYTF. CDR3 coding DNA: TGTGCCAGCAGCTTGGGGGGACAGGACCACCTCTATGGCTACACCTTC.

The chain joins TRBV30 to TRBJ2-2; 7 positions agree with TRBD2. The CDR3 extends over 14 amino acids. The ends lost 4 bases at V and 5 bases at J; junction bases unmatched: 7. The germline CDR1 and CDR2 sequences are GTSNPN and SVGIG (reference sequence). The CDR3, as DNA: TGTGCCTGGACGGCGGGAGTACAGACCGGGGAGCTGTTTTTT. Amino acid sequence: CAWTAGVQTGELFF.

The table lists this clone with a count of one. The chain joins TRBV7-6 to TRBJ2-7; 8 positions match TRBD1. This CDR3 spans 14 amino acids. V lost 1 base and J lost 5; bases outside the gene matches: 4. The germline gives CDR1 SGHVS, CDR2 FNYEAQ. DNA for the CDR3: TGTGCCAGCAGCTTAGGGGACAGGAGCCACGAGCAGTACTTC. Its translation: CASSLGDRSHEQYF.

This chain uses TRBV5-8 with TRBJ1-1, with 9 bases fitting TRBD1. The J segment lost 4 bases and the V segment lost 0 bases, leaving 4 bases of the junction unmatched. The CDR3 contains 15 residues. The germline CDR1 and CDR2 sequences are SGHTS and YDEGEE. In nucleotides, the CDR3 is TGTGCCAGCAGCTTGGAGGGACAGGGAGCCACTGAAGCTTTCTTT. It translates to CASSLEGQGATEAFF.

The chain employs TRBV11-2 and TRBJ2-3; the match to TRBD2 covers 11 bases. The germline gives CDR1 SGHAT, CDR2 FQNNGV. Trimming took 5 bases from V and 2 from J; bases not matched to a gene: 9. The CDR3 has 17 amino acids. The CDR3 nucleotides read TGTGCCAGCAGCCGCAAAAGTAGCGGGAGGGCCACAGATACGCAGTATTTT. Protein: CASSRKSSGRATDTQYF.

V is TRBV7-8 and J is TRBJ1-1, with no clear D. The CDR3 runs to 15 residues. V lost 2 bases, J lost 1 base, and 11 bases lay in between. Germline CDR1 SGHVS, CDR2 FQNEAQ. In DNA form, the CDR3 reads TGTGCCAGCAGCTTACAACAGTACCAGAACACTGAAGCTTTCTTT. Amino acid sequence: CASSLQQYQNTEAFF.

The CDR3 here is CASSLAGANEQFF. The CDR3 DNA sequence: TGTGCCAGCAGCTTAGCGGGAGCCAATGAGCAGTTCTTC. V is TRBV2 and J is TRBJ2-1; TRBD2 matches at 9 bases. V lost 6 bases and J lost 6; bases outside the gene matches: 3. The CDR3 contains 13 residues. Germline V lookup: CDR1 SNHLY, CDR2 FYNNEI.

The V and J genes are TRBV7-2 and TRBJ1-1, with a possible D match to TRBD1 (5 bases). V was pared by 5 bases and J by 5 bases, with 15 bases between. The CDR3 length is 14 residues. Germline assignment: CDR1 SGHTA and CDR2 FQGNSA. The DNA for the CDR3 is TGTGCCAGCAGCCGCGTCCAAGGGGTGACTGAAGCTTTCTTT. Translating it yields CASSRVQGVTEAFF. Full variable domain (outside the CDR3, taken from reference TRBV7-2 and TRBJ1-1): GAGVSQSPSNKVTEKGKDVELRCDPISGHTALYWYRQSLGQGLEFLIYFQGNSAPDKSGLPSDRFSAERTGGSVSTLTIQRTQQEDSAVYLCASSRVQGVTEAFFGQGTRLTVV.

This chain connects TRBV2 to TRBJ2-5, with D maybe TRBD1 (6 bases). This CDR3 has 13 amino acids. V shed 7 bases and J shed 4 bases, with 13 bases lying between them. CDR1 is SNHLY and CDR2 is FYNNEI in the germline V gene. The CDR3 here is CASNRDTGETQYF. CDR3 nucleotides: TGTGCCAGCAATCGGGACACGGGAGAGACCCAGTACTTC.

This chain connects TRBV6-2 or TRBV6-3 to TRBJ1-1; no definite D call. Germline-derived CDR1 and CDR2 are MNHEY and SVGEGT. The CDR3 is 12 residues long. The ends were cut back, 5 bases at V and 6 bases at J, with 10 bases in the middle. In nucleotides, the CDR3 is TGTGCCAGCAGTCCCCGACAAGCTGAAGCTTTCTTT. Translating it yields CASSPRQAEAFF.

This chain connects TRBV29-1 to TRBJ2-7, with 11 bases matching TRBD1. The CDR3 spans 15 residues. Per germline, CDR1 SQVTM and CDR2 ANQGSEA. V dropped 0 bases and J dropped 2; count of bases not matched to a gene: 3. The CDR3 reads CSVEDPGQGAYEQYF. CDR3 sequence (DNA): TGCAGCGTTGAAGACCCGGGACAGGGGGCCTACGAGCAGTACTTC.

The V gene is TRBV19, the J gene TRBJ2-3, with TRBD2 as a possible D gene (5 bases). Trimming removed 5 bases at V and 2 bases at J, with 11 bases between. Germline V gene data show CDR1 as LNHDA and CDR2 as SQIVND (reference sequence). This CDR3 is built from 14 residues. DNA of the CDR3: TGTGCCAGTAGTCGAACTAGGAACACAGATACGCAGTATTTT. Translation gives CASSRTRNTDTQYF.

The V and J genes are TRBV30 and TRBJ2-7, with 7 positions matching TRBD2. Germline lookup yields CDR1 GTSNPN and CDR2 SVGIG (reference sequence). J was trimmed by 2 bases and V by 4 bases; bases with no gene match: 17. The CDR3 length is 17 residues. Here the CDR3 DNA reads TGTGCCTGGACTAGACTAGCAGGTGGGACCGGGACCTACGAGCAGTACTTC. Its translation is CAWTRLAGGTGTYEQYF.

The chain is built from TRBV28 and TRBJ1-2, with 7 bases lining up with TRBD1. CDR1 and CDR2 (germline): MDHEN, SYDVKM. The CDR3 has 14 amino acids. With V trimmed by 7 bases and J by 0 bases, 5 bases remained unmatched. The CDR3 bases are TGTGCCAGCATTAACAGGGGCACTAACTATGGCTACACCTTC. Protein product: CASINRGTNYGYTF.

This clone showed up just once. This chain uses TRBV7-9 with TRBJ2-7; D is perhaps TRBD1 (6 bases). Trimming cost V 4 bases and J 7 bases, with 11 bases left between them. CDR3 length equals 12 residues. The germline gives CDR1 SEHNR, CDR2 FQNEAQ (reference sequence). CDR3 DNA sequence: TGTGCCAGCAGCTCCCAGGGGTGGGAGCAGTACTTC. Its protein is CASSSQGWEQYF.